One T cell receptor beta chain is described in this entry. This table comes from immunoSEQ multiplex PCR, and its TCRdb copy is limited to in-frame clones, with some not included. Among 130,000 or so clones listed, approximately 85% were seen once. Roughly 2 micrograms of genomic DNA from cryopreserved PBMCs went into TCR beta libraries. This sample is drawn from a study of cytotoxic CD8 clonotypes in ibrutinib-treated CLL. Looked up from germline, CDR1 is GTSNPN and CDR2 is SVGIG (reference sequence). V was clipped by 0 bases and J by 0 bases, with 5 bases between them. The CDR3 loop spans 14 amino acids.

Here the sequenced sample was PBMCs, taken after 24 months of ibrutinib treatment. The receptor comes from a human donor with chronic lymphocytic leukemia. The J gene is TRBJ1-4, the V gene TRBV30, with D unresolved. The CDR3 loop reads CAWSVGSTNEKLFF. CDR3 coding DNA: TGTGCCTGGAGTGTAGGTTCAACTAATGAAAAACTGTTTTTT.